This entry lists 14 T cell receptor beta chains sequenced from one sample in a study of blood T cells in healthy people across ages. Together with a sample-barcoded 5' primer, a J-beta primer mix was included in a second PCR lasting about 6 to 11 cycles. TCRdb re-called the 5' RACE reads through MiXCR, storing one row per CDR3 protein. The sample holds roughly 860,000 distinct CDR3 sequences; approximately 65% are singletons and the top ten take roughly 25%. The sample taken for sequencing was blood. These receptors were obtained from a man between 25 and 39 years old in good health.

The CDR3 reads CSASANPGENEQFF. Written as DNA, the CDR3 is TGCAGTGCTTCCGCCAACCCTGGTGAGAATGAGCAGTTCTTC. The chain is built from TRBV20-1 and TRBJ2-1; D unclear. The CDR3 has 14 residues. In germline, CDR1 is DFQATT, CDR2 SNEGSKA (reference sequence). V shed 5 bases and J shed 7 bases, with 18 bases lying between them.

This clonotype was found a few times. The rearrangement joins TRBV12-3 or TRBV12-4 to TRBJ2-5; TRBD1 is a possible D gene (5 bases). This CDR3 is built from 14 residues. V gave up 1 base and J gave up 5 bases, with 11 bases separating them. The CDR3 DNA is TGTGCCAGCAGTTTAGGCTCAGGGTTGGAGACCCAGTACTTC. Translated: CASSLGSGLETQYF.

This clonotype was detected a few times. The J gene is TRBJ2-7, the V gene TRBV27, with 10 bases identical to TRBD1. The CDR3 is made up of 14 amino acids. V dropped 5 bases and J dropped 6; count of bases not matched to a gene: 7. The germline V gene encodes CDR1 MNHEY and CDR2 SMNVEV (reference sequence). The DNA for the CDR3 is TGTGCCAGCAGTGTGGACAGGGGGAGGTCCGAGCAGTACTTC. Residues: CASSVDRGRSEQYF.

The chain joins TRBV7-3 to TRBJ2-1; 8 bases are a match to TRBD1. The CDR3 runs 15 residues. V shed 2 bases and J 6 bases; nucleotides not matched to a gene: 6. CDR1 and CDR2 from the germline V gene are SGHTA and FQGTGA. The DNA for the CDR3 is TGTGCCAGCAGCTTACAGGGGGCGGACATCAATGAGCAGTTCTTC. It is translated as CASSLQGADINEQFF.

The gene calls are TRBV12-3 or TRBV12-4 and TRBJ1-2; TRBD1 might be the D (6 bases). The CDR3 is 15 residues long. Trimming cost V 3 bases and J 2 bases, with 13 bases left between them. The CDR3 DNA follows: TGTGCCAGCAGTTTGGGGGAGGGGGTGAACTATGGCTACACCTTC. Its protein product is CASSLGEGVNYGYTF.

J is TRBJ2-1 and V is TRBV3-1, with D perhaps TRBD2 (5 bases). V was cut by 1 base and J by 5 bases, with 9 bases left in between. CDR1 LGHDT and CDR2 YNNKEL come from the germline V gene (reference sequence). The CDR3 has 14 residues. CDR3 protein: CASSQGAVDNEQFF. The CDR3 bases are TGTGCCAGCAGCCAAGGAGCGGTGGACAATGAGCAGTTCTTC.

This clonotype was picked up one time. One end of the junction fails to match germline, which may point to a read error. V is TRBV15 and J is TRBJ1-1; the D is unclear. The germline V gene has CDR1 LNHNV and CDR2 YYDKDF (reference sequence). This CDR3 has 15 residues. The CDR3 loop reads CATNRGPTGGTEAFF. As DNA, the CDR3 is TGTGCCACCAACAGAGGCCCGACGGGTGGCACTGAAGCTTTCTTT.

This clonotype was observed a few times. The chain uses TRBV12-3 or TRBV12-4 and TRBJ2-1, with a possible D match to TRBD1 (6 bases). Trimming left V 3 bases short and J 6 bases short, with 9 bases between. The CDR3 sequence is 13 residues long. CDR3 nucleotide sequence: TGTGCCAGCAGTTTTATAGGGGGCAATGAGCAGTTCTTC. Translation gives CASSFIGGNEQFF.

Only a few counts were recorded for this clonotype. CDR3 amino acids: CASSFNENNEQFF. The CDR3 nucleotides read TGTGCCAGCAGTTTCAACGAAAACAATGAGCAGTTCTTC. This chain joins TRBV12-3 or TRBV12-4 and TRBJ2-1, with no clear D. The CDR3 runs 13 residues. The ends were cut back, 3 bases at V and 5 bases at J, with 8 bases in the middle.

This clonotype has only a few counts. This chain connects TRBV10-3 to TRBJ2-7; 9 bases are shared with TRBD1. Per germline, CDR1 ENHRY and CDR2 SYGVKD. Losses at the gene ends were 8 bases for V and 3 bases for J; bases not matched to a gene: 5. CDR3 length: 13 residues. The chain's CDR3 is CAIAPGQGYEQYF. The CDR3, as DNA: TGTGCCATCGCACCGGGACAGGGCTACGAGCAGTACTTC.

This clonotype was counted once. This chain links TRBV4-3 with TRBJ2-4, with D perhaps matching TRBD2 (5 bases). The CDR3 is 15 residues long. The V end lost 1 base, the J end lost 13 bases, and 20 bases lay between the germline ends. Germline lookup yields CDR1 LGHNA and CDR2 YSLEER. CDR3 protein: CASSQVIQEVREQYF. DNA for the CDR3: TGCGCCAGCAGCCAAGTTATTCAGGAGGTGAGGGAGCAGTACTTC.

This clonotype was seen a few times. The V and J genes are TRBV9 and TRBJ2-3, with 8 bases fitting TRBD1. With V trimmed by 3 bases and J by 4 bases, 7 bases remained unmatched. The CDR3 consists of 15 residues. CDR1 and CDR2 from the germline V gene are SGDLS and YYNGEE. CDR3 nucleotide sequence: TGTGCCAGCAGCGGGGGACAGGTCCAGGCAGATACGCAGTATTTT. Protein sequence: CASSGGQVQADTQYF.

The J gene is TRBJ2-1, the V gene TRBV2; 8 bases fit TRBD1. CDR1 and CDR2 from the germline V gene are SNHLY and FYNNEI. After removal of 6 bases from V and 13 bases from J, the junction contained 8 bases not matched to a gene. The CDR3 consists of 12 residues. Written as DNA, the CDR3 is TGTGCCAGCAGAGCCAGGGGGCTGTCCCAGTTCTTC. As protein: CASRARGLSQFF. Using reference TRBV2 and TRBJ2-1 for the parts outside the CDR3, the full variable domain is EPEVTQTPSHQVTQMGQEVILRCVPISNHLYFYWYRQILGQKVEFLVSFYNNEISEKSEIFDDQFSVERPDGSNFTLKIRSTKLEDSAMYFCASRARGLSQFFGPGTRLTVL.

The chain joins TRBV19 to TRBJ2-6; D not resolved. The germline V gene encodes CDR1 LNHDA and CDR2 SQIVND (reference sequence). The CDR3 runs 16 residues. The V gene lost 4 bases and the J gene lost 1 base, with 11 bases spanning the gap. The CDR3 sequence is CASSTSDGSGANVLTF. CDR3 in DNA: TGTGCCAGTAGTACCTCGGACGGATCTGGGGCCAACGTCCTGACTTTC.